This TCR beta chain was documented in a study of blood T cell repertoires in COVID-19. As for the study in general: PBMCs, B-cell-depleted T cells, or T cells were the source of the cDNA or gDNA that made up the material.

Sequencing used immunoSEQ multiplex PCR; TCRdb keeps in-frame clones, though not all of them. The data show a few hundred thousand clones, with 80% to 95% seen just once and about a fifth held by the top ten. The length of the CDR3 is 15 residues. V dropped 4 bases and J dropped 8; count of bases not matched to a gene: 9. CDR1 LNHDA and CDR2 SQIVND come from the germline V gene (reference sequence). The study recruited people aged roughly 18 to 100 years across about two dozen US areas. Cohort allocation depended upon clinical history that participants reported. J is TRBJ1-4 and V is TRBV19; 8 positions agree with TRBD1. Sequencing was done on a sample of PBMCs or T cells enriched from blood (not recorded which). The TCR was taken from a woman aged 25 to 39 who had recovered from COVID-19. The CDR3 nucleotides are TGTGCCAGTAGTACCTGGACAGGGAGAGTAGAAAAACTGTTTTTT. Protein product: CASSTWTGRVEKLFF.